The 17 T cell receptor beta chains presented below share a single source sample, sequenced in a study of blood T cell repertoires in COVID-19. Data came from immunoSEQ multiplex PCR; TCRdb stores just in-frame clones and leaves some out. Of 100,000 to 150,000 clones listed, around 86% are singletons. Sequencing was carried out using peripheral blood. The receptors shown here come from a woman aged 70 to 79 with COVID-19, enrolled during active disease.

The rearrangement links TRBV29-1 to TRBJ2-7; 11 positions match TRBD1. The V segment lost 3 bases and the J segment 7 bases; nucleotides outside the gene matches: 8. This CDR3 region has 14 residues. Looked up from germline, CDR1 is SQVTM and CDR2 is ANQGSEA. CDR3 region: CSVDRDRGSGEQYF. In nucleotides, the CDR3 is TGCAGCGTTGACCGGGACAGGGGGTCGGGGGAGCAGTACTTC.

The CDR3 region is CASSLGVGGGYTF. CDR3 DNA sequence: TGTGCCAGCAGCTTAGGTGTCGGGGGTGGCTACACCTTC. This sequence joins TRBV7-2 and TRBJ1-2, with D possibly matching TRBD1 (5 bases). CDR1 and CDR2 from the germline V gene are SGHTA and FQGNSA. The CDR3 has 13 residues. V was cut by 1 base and J by 7 bases, with 10 bases left in between.

The rearrangement joins TRBV7-9 to TRBJ1-1; D possibly corresponds to TRBD1 (6 bases). The CDR3 length is 15 residues. CDR1 SEHNR and CDR2 FQNEAQ come from the germline V gene (reference sequence). Deletions cut 3 bases from V and 1 base from J, with 12 bases between. For the CDR3, the DNA is TGTGCCAGCAGCTTGAGGCAGGGGACGAACACTGAAGCTTTCTTT. Translated, it gives CASSLRQGTNTEAFF.

This rearrangement joins TRBV23-1 to TRBJ2-7; D is unresolved. TRBV23-1 is recorded as an ORF, its role being uncertain. V was pared by 3 bases and J by 0 bases, with 15 bases between. The CDR3 has 16 residues. The CDR3 coding sequence is TGCGCCAGCAGTCATACTTCCCAGACTTTCTCCTACGAGCAGTACTTC. Amino acids: CASSHTSQTFSYEQYF.

The chain uses TRBV6-5 and TRBJ1-1; 8 bases match TRBD1. The germline V gene has CDR1 MNHEY and CDR2 SVGAGI. The V segment lost 6 bases and the J segment 10 bases; nucleotides outside the gene matches: 13. The CDR3 covers 14 residues. The CDR3 DNA is TGTGCCAGCAGCCGAACCGGACAGGGACGGGGAGCTTTCTTT. Its protein product is CASSRTGQGRGAFF.

This clone has only one observation. The V call is TRBV5-5, the J call TRBJ1-5; D is possibly TRBD1 (5 bases). There are 16 residues in the CDR3. Germline V gene sequence: CDR1 SGHKS, CDR2 YYEKEE (reference sequence). Deletions cut 6 bases from V and 9 bases from J, with 25 bases between. This CDR3 reads CASTPTIGAALRPQHF. The CDR3 DNA sequence: TGTGCCAGCACCCCTACAATAGGGGCCGCTTTAAGGCCCCAGCATTTT.

This chain joins TRBV3-1 (or the pseudogene TRBV3-2) and TRBJ2-5, with 10 bases fitting TRBD2. V lost 4 bases and J lost 3; bases outside the gene matches: 2. CDR3 length equals 14 residues. The germline V gene has CDR1 LGHDT and CDR2 YNNKEL (reference sequence). The CDR3: CASSPGLAEETQYF. In DNA form, the CDR3 reads TGTGCCAGCAGCCCCGGACTAGCGGAAGAGACCCAGTACTTC.

The chain uses TRBV9 and TRBJ1-2, with 9 bases identical to TRBD1. The V and J ends lost 3 bases and 0 bases, in that order; junction bases with no gene match: 3. The CDR3 is made up of 15 amino acids. Germline V gives CDR1 SGDLS, CDR2 YYNGEE. This chain's CDR3 is CASSAWDRANYGYTF. The CDR3 DNA reads TGTGCCAGCAGCGCCTGGGACAGGGCTAACTATGGCTACACCTTC. Filled out from reference TRBV9 and TRBJ1-2, the complete variable domain reads DSGVTQTPKHLITATGQRVTLRCSPRSGDLSVYWYQQSLDQGLQFLIQYYNGEERAKGNILERFSAQQFPDLHSELNLSSLELGDSALYFCASSAWDRANYGYTFGSGTRLTVV.

J is TRBJ2-1 and V is TRBV19; perhaps TRBD1 as D (6 bases). This CDR3 spans 14 amino acids. Germline V gene lookup returns CDR1 LNHDA and CDR2 SQIVND (reference sequence). V lost 3 bases and J lost 6, with 12 bases in between. CDR3 amino acids: CASSIQGTRNEQFF. Written as DNA, the CDR3 is TGTGCCAGTAGTATCCAGGGGACACGCAATGAGCAGTTCTTC.

The chain links TRBV5-8 to TRBJ2-4; possibly TRBD2 for D (7 bases). CDR3 length equals 17 residues. Germline loops: CDR1 SGHTS, CDR2 YDEGEE. The V and J ends lost 3 bases and 0 bases respectively, with 16 bases between them. CDR3 protein: CASSSGGRTLAKNIQYF. The CDR3 DNA reads as TGTGCCAGCAGCTCCGGGGGGCGGACGCTAGCCAAAAACATTCAGTACTTC. Complete variable domain (other parts from reference TRBV5-8 and TRBJ2-4): EAGVTQSPTHLIKTRGQQATLRCSPISGHTSVYWYQQALGLGLQFLLWYDEGEERNRGNFPPRFSGRQFPNYSSELNVNALELEDSALYLCASSSGGRTLAKNIQYFGAGTRLSVL.

The genes are TRBV7-9 and TRBJ2-5; weak D call: TRBD1 (5 bases). The CDR3 is made up of 16 amino acids. CDR1 is SEHNR and CDR2 is FQNEAQ in the germline V gene (reference sequence). Trimming stripped 4 bases from V and 5 bases from J, with 20 bases between. Here the CDR3 reads CASSSSDQGARETQYF. The CDR3 DNA is TGTGCCAGCAGCTCCTCGGACCAAGGGGCGCGGGAGACCCAGTACTTC.

This clone has just a few counts. An end of the junction does not agree with germline; a read error may underlie this. The chain is built from TRBV7-3 and TRBJ1-2; perhaps TRBD1 as D (6 bases). The CDR3 sequence is 11 residues long. Germline V gene data show CDR1 as SGHTA and CDR2 as FQGTGA. The DNA for the CDR3 is TGTGCCAGCAGCCGACAGGAGACACCCTCCTTC. Residues: CASSRQETPSF.

V usage is TRBV28 and J usage is TRBJ2-1, with 7 positions matching TRBD2. Germline V gene sequence: CDR1 MDHEN, CDR2 SYDVKM. The CDR3 consists of 13 residues. V lost 8 bases, J lost 8 bases, and 9 bases stayed unmatched. The CDR3 DNA sequence: TGTGCCAGCGTTCTCGGGGGGTCCGATGAGCAGTTCTTC. Translating gives CASVLGGSDEQFF.

This chain connects TRBV28 to TRBJ2-2; D unresolved. Germline CDR1 MDHEN, CDR2 SYDVKM. The CDR3 covers 15 residues. Trimming took 6 bases from V and 5 from J, leaving 16 bases between them. DNA of the CDR3: TGTGCCAGCAGCCCCCCCAGGTCTGGGACCGGGGAGCTGTTTTTT. The encoded protein is CASSPPRSGTGELFF. The whole variable domain, remainder taken from reference TRBV28 and TRBJ2-2, is DVKVTQSSRYLVKRTGEKVFLECVQDMDHENMFWYRQDPGLGLRLIYFSYDVKMKEKGDIPEGYSVSREKKERFSLILESASTNQTSMYLCASSPPRSGTGELFFGEGSRLTVL.

The V and J genes are TRBV5-1 and TRBJ2-3; TRBD1 agrees at 8 bases. This CDR3 has 15 residues. Germline V lookup: CDR1 SGHRS, CDR2 YFSETQ. The V segment lost 0 bases and the J segment 2 bases; nucleotides outside the gene matches: 2. In DNA, the CDR3 is TGCGCCAGCAGCTTGGAGGACAGGGACACAGATACGCAGTATTTT. Translating gives CASSLEDRDTDTQYF. The whole variable domain, remainder taken from reference TRBV5-1 and TRBJ2-3, is KAGVTQTPRYLIKTRGQQVTLSCSPISGHRSVSWYQQTPGQGLQFLFEYFSETQRNKGNFPGRFSGRQFSNSRSEMNVSTLELGDSALYLCASSLEDRDTDTQYFGPGTRLTVL.

The V call is TRBV5-1, the J call TRBJ1-1; 9 bases fit TRBD1. The junction had 11 bases not matched to a gene; V was cut back by 6 bases and J by 5 bases. The germline gives CDR1 SGHRS, CDR2 YFSETQ. This CDR3 contains 15 residues. The CDR3 is CASNDPGQGFTEAFF. CDR3 bases: TGCGCCAGCAATGACCCGGGACAGGGTTTTACTGAAGCTTTCTTT.

J is TRBJ1-1 and V is TRBV5-6; TRBD1 agrees at 9 bases. Germline V gives CDR1 SGHDT, CDR2 YYEEEE. With 2 bases clipped from V and 5 bases from J, the junction kept 7 bases outside the gene matches. This CDR3 comprises 15 residues. CDR3 amino acids: CASSLRDRGDTEAFF. CDR3 nucleotides: TGTGCCAGCAGCTTAAGAGACAGGGGGGATACTGAAGCTTTCTTT.